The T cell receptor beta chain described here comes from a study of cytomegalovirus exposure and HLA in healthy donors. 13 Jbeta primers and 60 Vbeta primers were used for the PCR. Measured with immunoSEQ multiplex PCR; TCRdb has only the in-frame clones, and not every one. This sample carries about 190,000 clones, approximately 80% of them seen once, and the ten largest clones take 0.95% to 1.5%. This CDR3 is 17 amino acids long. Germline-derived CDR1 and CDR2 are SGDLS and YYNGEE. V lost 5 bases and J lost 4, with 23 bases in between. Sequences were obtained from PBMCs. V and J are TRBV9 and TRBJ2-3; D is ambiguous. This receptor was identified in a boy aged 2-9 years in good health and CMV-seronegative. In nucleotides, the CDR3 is TGTGCCAGCAGTCGACCCCGAGCGAGAGTAGAAGCAGATACGCAGTATTTT. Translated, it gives CASSRPRARVEADTQYF.